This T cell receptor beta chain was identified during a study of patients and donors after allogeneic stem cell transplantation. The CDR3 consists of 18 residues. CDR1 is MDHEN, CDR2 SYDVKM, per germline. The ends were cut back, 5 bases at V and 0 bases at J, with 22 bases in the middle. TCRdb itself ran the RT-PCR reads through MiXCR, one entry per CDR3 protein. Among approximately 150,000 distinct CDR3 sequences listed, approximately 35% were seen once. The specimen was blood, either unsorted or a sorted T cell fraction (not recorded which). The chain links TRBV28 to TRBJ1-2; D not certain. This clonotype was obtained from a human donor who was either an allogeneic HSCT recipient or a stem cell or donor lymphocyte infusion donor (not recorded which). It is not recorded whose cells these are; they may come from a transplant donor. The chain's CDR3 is CASSPKGQSPQANYGYTF. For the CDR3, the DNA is TGTGCCAGCAGTCCCAAAGGTCAGTCACCGCAAGCTAACTATGGCTACACCTTC.